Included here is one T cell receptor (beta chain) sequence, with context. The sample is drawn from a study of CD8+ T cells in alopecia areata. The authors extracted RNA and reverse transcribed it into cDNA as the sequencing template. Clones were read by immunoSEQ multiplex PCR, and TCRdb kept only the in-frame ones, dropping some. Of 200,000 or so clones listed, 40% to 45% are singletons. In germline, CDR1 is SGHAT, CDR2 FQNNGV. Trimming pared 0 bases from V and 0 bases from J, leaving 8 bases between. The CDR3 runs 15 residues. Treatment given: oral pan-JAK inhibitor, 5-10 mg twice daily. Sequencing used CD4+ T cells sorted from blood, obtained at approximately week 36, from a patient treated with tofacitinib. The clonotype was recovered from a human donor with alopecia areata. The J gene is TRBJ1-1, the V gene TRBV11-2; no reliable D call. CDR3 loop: CASSLDQAMNTEAFF. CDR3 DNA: TGTGCCAGCAGCTTAGATCAGGCGATGAACACTGAAGCTTTCTTT.